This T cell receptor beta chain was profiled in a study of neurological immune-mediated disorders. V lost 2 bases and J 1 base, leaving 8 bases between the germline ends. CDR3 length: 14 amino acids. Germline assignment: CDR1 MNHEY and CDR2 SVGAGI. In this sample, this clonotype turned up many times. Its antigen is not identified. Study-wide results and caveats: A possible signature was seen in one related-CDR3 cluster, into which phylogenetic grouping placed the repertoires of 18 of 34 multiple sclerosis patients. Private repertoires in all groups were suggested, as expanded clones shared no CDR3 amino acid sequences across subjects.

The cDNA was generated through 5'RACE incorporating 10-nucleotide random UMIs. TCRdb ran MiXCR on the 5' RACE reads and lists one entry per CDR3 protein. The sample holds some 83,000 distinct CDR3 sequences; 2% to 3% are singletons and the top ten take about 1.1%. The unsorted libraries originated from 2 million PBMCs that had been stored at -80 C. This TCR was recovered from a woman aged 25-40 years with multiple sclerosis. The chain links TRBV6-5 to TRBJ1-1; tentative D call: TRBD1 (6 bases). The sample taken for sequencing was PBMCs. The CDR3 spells CASSYPGANTEAFF. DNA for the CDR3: TGTGCCAGCAGTTACCCAGGGGCGAACACTGAAGCTTTCTTT.